The entry below gives a single T cell receptor (beta chain) sequence along with its context. This clone showed up just once. Its antigen is currently not known. Within one base of it there is no much larger clone, and no base qualities were kept. Receptors were amplified or captured by the immunoSEQ multiplex PCR assay. TCRdb carries this immuneACCESS record with in-frame sequences only. Its versions omit some clonotypes, under half of them owing to an unresolved V gene in the studies checked, with the rest unexplained. The sample table contains under 45,000 clones; only one count was recorded for 92% of them. The leading ten clones occupy about 0.73% of the sample. These data belong to a study of T cell changes during pregnancy in multiple sclerosis (dated by TCRdb to between 2018 and 2021). At the level of the whole study: In women with multiple sclerosis, the researchers looked at how the T cell repertoire shifted as pregnancy progressed.

The germline V and J ends show losses of 2 bases and 4 bases respectively, and no gene match explains 7 bases of the junction. Measured from the cysteine to the phenylalanine, the CDR3 is 16 residues long. The retained sequence is limited to the CDR3, 48 bases, with the frame set at the first base. From a lookup of the germline V gene, CDR1 and CDR2 are KGHSH and LQKENI. The TCR originated in a female donor with multiple sclerosis, enrolled in a pregnancy study. The V and J genes are TRBV18 and TRBJ2-3, with TRBD2 matching 9 junction bases. Sequencing was performed on CD4+ T cells from peripheral blood mononuclear cells, taken in the first trimester of pregnancy. The CDR3 loop reads CASSPVSGRGSDTQYF. Read as DNA, the sequence is TGTGCCAGCTCACCAGTTAGCGGGAGAGGATCAGATACGCAGTATTTT.